These T cell receptor beta chains were read from a single sample in a study of blood T cells in healthy people across ages. A single record per CDR3 protein comes from TCRdb applying MiXCR to the 5' RACE reads. The data show over 600,000 distinct CDR3 sequences, 56% seen once. Source material: blood. The origin of the receptors is a man aged 40-49 years in good health. The conserved cysteine and the conserved F or W are not part of the CDR3 here. The size entry is marked missing in some rows and otherwise reads once, few, many or a size class.

len: 11; v_gene: TRBV10-3; abundance: NA; j_gene: TRBJ2-3; CDR3aa: ATEAASTDTQY
len: 16; v_gene: TRBV3-1; abundance: few; j_gene: TRBJ2-7; CDR3aa: ASSQDISGRAPTGEQY
len: 9; v_gene: TRBV4-3; abundance: many; j_gene: TRBJ2-1; CDR3aa: ASSQGSEQF
len: 10; v_gene: TRBV12-3/TRBV12-4; abundance: NA; j_gene: TRBJ2-7; CDR3aa: ASSKGPYEQY
len: 12; v_gene: TRBV3-1; abundance: few; j_gene: NA; CDR3aa: ASSQGSSAHEQY
len: 12; v_gene: TRBV27; abundance: NA; j_gene: TRBJ2-7; CDR3aa: ASRKGLAGAEQY
len: 11; v_gene: TRBV29-1; abundance: NA; j_gene: TRBJ2-1; CDR3aa: SVGLGAEIEQF
len: 13; v_gene: TRBV3-1; abundance: NA; j_gene: TRBJ2-5; CDR3aa: ASSLRRGGQETQY
len: 11; v_gene: TRBV12-5; abundance: NA; j_gene: TRBJ1-1; CDR3aa: ASVGQGGTEAF
len: 14; v_gene: TRBV28; abundance: few; j_gene: TRBJ2-4; CDR3aa: ASTGNRRVGKNIQY
len: 16; v_gene: TRBV4-1; abundance: many; j_gene: TRBJ1-2; CDR3aa: ASSQESRADSLPRGYT
len: 19; v_gene: TRBV7-2; abundance: few; j_gene: TRBJ1-1; CDR3aa: ASSFRFLGTVVRRPNTEAF
len: 12; v_gene: TRBV14; abundance: few; j_gene: TRBJ1-1; CDR3aa: ASSLYRGRTEAF
len: 13; v_gene: TRBV7-2; abundance: NA; j_gene: TRBJ2-1; CDR3aa: ASSLYGAPADEQF
len: 13; v_gene: TRBV5-1; abundance: NA; j_gene: TRBJ2-4; CDR3aa: ASSLGPGQQNIQY
len: 16; v_gene: TRBV3-1; abundance: many; j_gene: TRBJ2-3; CDR3aa: ASSLVQGDLLHTDTQY
len: 12; v_gene: TRBV15; abundance: NA; j_gene: TRBJ2-5; CDR3aa: ATSGDRSQETQY
len: 14; v_gene: TRBV3-1; abundance: NA; j_gene: NA; CDR3aa: ASSQGIGTGGYEQY
len: 11; v_gene: TRBV29-1; abundance: NA; j_gene: TRBJ2-1; CDR3aa: SVPGPADNEQF
len: 11; v_gene: TRBV20-1; abundance: NA; j_gene: TRBJ2-5; CDR3aa: SAVIQGAVGQY
len: 11; v_gene: TRBV29-1; abundance: NA; j_gene: TRBJ2-1; CDR3aa: SVGRGTRGEQF
len: 13; v_gene: TRBV7-3; abundance: NA; j_gene: TRBJ2-7; CDR3aa: ASSSPGGTSYEQY
len: 13; v_gene: TRBV5-5; abundance: NA; j_gene: TRBJ2-4; CDR3aa: ASTSSGLGLNIQY
len: 15; v_gene: TRBV5-1; abundance: NA; j_gene: TRBJ1-4; CDR3aa: ASRIGTGGVDNEKLF
len: 15; v_gene: TRBV6-4; abundance: NA; j_gene: TRBJ2-1; CDR3aa: ASSDSHVSQGYNEQF
len: 9; v_gene: TRBV29-1; abundance: NA; j_gene: TRBJ2-3; CDR3aa: SVVLTDTQY
len: 13; v_gene: TRBV28; abundance: NA; j_gene: TRBJ2-1; CDR3aa: ASRTLLLGNNEQF
len: 11; v_gene: TRBV7-9; abundance: NA; j_gene: TRBJ2-7; CDR3aa: ASSSGQPGTQY
len: 12; v_gene: TRBV20-1; abundance: NA; j_gene: TRBJ2-5; CDR3aa: SAGILVSQETQY
len: 12; v_gene: TRBV3-1; abundance: NA; j_gene: TRBJ1-2; CDR3aa: ASSQARGVNGYT
len: 13; v_gene: TRBV4-3; abundance: NA; j_gene: TRBJ2-7; CDR3aa: ASSPGRGNAYEQY
len: 12; v_gene: TRBV20-1; abundance: few; j_gene: TRBJ1-5; CDR3aa: SARDRVGNQPQH
len: 13; v_gene: TRBV29-1; abundance: few; j_gene: TRBJ1-2; CDR3aa: SVEDRTGGSYGYT
len: 15; v_gene: TRBV5-1; abundance: few; j_gene: TRBJ2-7; CDR3aa: ASSFSTGTSGNYEQY
len: 15; v_gene: TRBV4-2; abundance: few; j_gene: TRBJ2-5; CDR3aa: ASSQDSGALYQETQY
len: 16; v_gene: TRBV12-5; abundance: NA; j_gene: TRBJ2-4; CDR3aa: ASGLPQPGRAGVYEQY
len: 12; v_gene: TRBV7-9; abundance: NA; j_gene: TRBJ2-7; CDR3aa: ASSLGRGDYEQY
len: 17; v_gene: TRBV29-1; abundance: NA; j_gene: TRBJ2-3; CDR3aa: SVEPRGTSGSGGTDTQY
len: 12; v_gene: TRBV5-1; abundance: NA; j_gene: TRBJ2-1; CDR3aa: ASSLGLQGNEQF
len: 13; v_gene: TRBV27; abundance: few; j_gene: TRBJ1-5; CDR3aa: ASSSLEGGNQPQH
len: 13; v_gene: TRBV7-2; abundance: NA; j_gene: TRBJ2-5; CDR3aa: ASSLDPGPQGTQY
len: 12; v_gene: TRBV7-2; abundance: NA; j_gene: TRBJ2-5; CDR3aa: ASSLEAGQGTQY
len: 13; v_gene: TRBV12-3/TRBV12-4; abundance: NA; j_gene: TRBJ1-1; CDR3aa: ASSHSGLAISEAF
len: 13; v_gene: TRBV5-1; abundance: NA; j_gene: TRBJ2-5; CDR3aa: ASSWPMGVGETQY
len: 13; v_gene: TRBV7-2; abundance: NA; j_gene: TRBJ2-5; CDR3aa: ASSLDPGAQETQY
len: 14; v_gene: TRBV25-1; abundance: NA; j_gene: TRBJ1-6; CDR3aa: ASSDHGGTGYSPLH
len: 13; v_gene: TRBV29-1; abundance: few; j_gene: TRBJ2-3; CDR3aa: SARGGGQSTDTQY
len: 13; v_gene: TRBV27; abundance: NA; j_gene: TRBJ2-5; CDR3aa: ASSPVTGGGETQY
len: 13; v_gene: TRBV7-2; abundance: few; j_gene: TRBJ2-7; CDR3aa: ASSSGLPSHTEQY
len: 10; v_gene: TRBV3-1; abundance: NA; j_gene: TRBJ1-1; CDR3aa: TSSQASLSAF
len: 14; v_gene: TRBV20-1; abundance: NA; j_gene: TRBJ2-1; CDR3aa: SARDGRRGSGNEQF
len: 14; v_gene: TRBV16; abundance: NA; j_gene: TRBJ2-7; CDR3aa: ASSRQTGHQTYEQY